Only a few counts were recorded for the clone carrying this T cell receptor (beta chain). The sample comes from a study of naive and memory T cell subsets. Both TRBC1 and TRBC2 were covered by a beta constant-region primer of two equimolar oligonucleotides. Ligated cDNA was amplified by four rounds of PCR with nested alpha and beta constant-region primers and SP2. Each CDR3 protein is one row after TCRdb ran MiXCR on the UMI-ligation and nested PCR reads. The sample holds 120,000 or so distinct CDR3 sequences, over 30% seen once. The germline V gene has CDR1 MNHNS and CDR2 SASEGT. Between the trimmed V and J ends, which lost 2 bases and 4 bases, there was a span of 23 bases. The CDR3 runs to 18 residues.

This sequence originates from a human donor in good health. Source material: central memory CD4+ T cells from blood. The J gene is TRBJ1-2, the V gene TRBV6-1; D gene ambiguous. The CDR3 DNA is TGTGCCAGCAGTGAAATAATTGGGGAAAACTCGTCCGGCTATGGCTACACCTTC. It encodes CASSEIIGENSSGYGYTF.